This T cell receptor beta chain was sequenced in a study of blood T cell repertoires in COVID-19. Study context: COVID-19 samples collected from the United States, Italy and Spain covered acute and convalescent phases. Sources were T cells, B-cell-depleted T cells, or PBMCs; the material itself was cDNA or gDNA.

J lost 5 bases, V lost 0 bases, and 6 bases had no gene match. The CDR3 is 15 residues long. Germline CDR1 reads SGHTA; CDR2 reads FQGNSA. The assay was immunoSEQ multiplex PCR, and TCRdb's table has in-frame clones only and misses some. The sample holds roughly 300,000 clones, about 86% seen once. What was sequenced was peripheral blood. The TCR sequence derives from a woman aged 55-70 years with active or convalescent COVID-19. V and J are TRBV7-2 and TRBJ1-2; 7 bases are shared with TRBD1. CDR3 region: CASSLAQTGLYGYTF. The DNA of the CDR3 is TGTGCCAGCAGCTTAGCACAGACAGGGCTTTATGGCTACACCTTC.